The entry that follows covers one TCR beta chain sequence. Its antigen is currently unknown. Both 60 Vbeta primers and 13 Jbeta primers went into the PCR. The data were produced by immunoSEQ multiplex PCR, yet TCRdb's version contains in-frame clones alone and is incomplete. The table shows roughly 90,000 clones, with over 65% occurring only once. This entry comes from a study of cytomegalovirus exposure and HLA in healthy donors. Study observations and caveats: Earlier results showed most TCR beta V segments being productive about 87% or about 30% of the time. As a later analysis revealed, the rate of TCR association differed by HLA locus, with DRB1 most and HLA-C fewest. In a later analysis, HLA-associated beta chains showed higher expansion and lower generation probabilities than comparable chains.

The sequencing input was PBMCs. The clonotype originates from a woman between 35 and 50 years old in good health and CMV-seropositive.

CDR3 region: CASSEIGRTAQSSYNEQFF. For the CDR3, the DNA is TGTGCCAGCAGTGAAATCGGCCGGACAGCACAAAGCTCCTACAATGAGCAGTTCTTC. J is TRBJ2-1 and V is TRBV6-1; tentatively, D is TRBD1 (6 bases). V was clipped by 2 bases and J by 0 bases, with 20 bases between them. This CDR3 is built from 19 residues. The germline V gene has CDR1 MNHNS and CDR2 SASEGT.